This record covers a single T cell receptor (beta chain). Its target is not known. From germline, CDR1 is PRHDT and CDR2 FYEKMQ (reference sequence). The CDR3 loop spans 15 amino acids. V lost 2 bases to trimming and J lost 6 bases; unmatched junction nucleotides: 3. This entry belongs to a study of shared clonotypes between healthy human individuals. Study at large: Researchers assigned three CD4 naive, three CD4 memory, two CD8 naive and one CD8 memory plate to each donor.

Regarding the study as a whole: Few donors limited the genetic and exposure-history diversity represented. Some clonotypes were shared by all four sorted-subset donors, while others were not shared. The non-shared ones had lower generation probabilities than the shared ones.

Sequencing used immunoSEQ multiplex PCR; TCRdb keeps in-frame clones, though not all of them. Of roughly 1,100,000 clones listed, roughly 75% are singletons. Sequenced sample: memory CD4+ T cells sorted from blood. The sample's subset: CD45RA-negative fraction. V is TRBV13 and J is TRBJ1-6; 8 nucleotides line up with TRBD1. This clonotype was obtained from a man aged 18 to 29 in good health. CDR3 region: CASSLSTGGNSPLHF. For the CDR3, the DNA is TGTGCCAGCAGCTTAAGCACAGGGGGTAATTCACCCCTCCACTTT.